This T cell receptor (beta chain) was profiled in a study of T cells in Graves' hyperthyroidism and ophthalmopathy. The source material, RNA transcripts, was used to amplify TCR beta CDR3 regions. HTBI primers drove first-round RT-PCR of the TCR CDR3. TCRdb used MiXCR to reprocess the multiplex PCR reads, holding one entry per CDR3 protein. The sample consists of about 400,000 distinct CDR3 sequences, 15% of them appearing once. V was pared by 5 bases and J by 5 bases, with 5 bases of the junction left unmatched. Germline assignment: CDR1 SGHAT and CDR2 FQNNGV. CDR3 length: 13 amino acids. This clonotype was observed at least ten times.

Sequenced sample: blood. The V and J genes are TRBV11-2 and TRBJ1-2; 7 bases line up with TRBD1. The TCR was taken from a woman aged 25 to 39 with Graves' hyperthyroidism. The CDR3 nucleotides are TGTGCCAGCAGCACAACAGGGGTTTATGGCTACACCTTC. This sequence encodes CASSTTGVYGYTF.